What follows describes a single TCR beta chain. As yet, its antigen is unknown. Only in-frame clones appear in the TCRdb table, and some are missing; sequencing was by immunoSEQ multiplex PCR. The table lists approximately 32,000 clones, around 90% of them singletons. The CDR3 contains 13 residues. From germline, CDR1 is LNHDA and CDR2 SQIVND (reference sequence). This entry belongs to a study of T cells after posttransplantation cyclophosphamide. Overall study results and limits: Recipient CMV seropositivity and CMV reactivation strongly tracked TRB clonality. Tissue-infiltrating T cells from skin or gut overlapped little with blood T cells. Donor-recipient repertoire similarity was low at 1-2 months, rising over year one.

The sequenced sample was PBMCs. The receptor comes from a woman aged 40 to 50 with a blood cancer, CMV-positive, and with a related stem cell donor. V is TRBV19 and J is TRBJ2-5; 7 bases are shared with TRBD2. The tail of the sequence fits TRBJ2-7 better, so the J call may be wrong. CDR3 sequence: CASSIGTKYEQYF. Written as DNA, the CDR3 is TGTGCCAGTAGTATCGGGACTAAATACGAGCAGTACTTC.